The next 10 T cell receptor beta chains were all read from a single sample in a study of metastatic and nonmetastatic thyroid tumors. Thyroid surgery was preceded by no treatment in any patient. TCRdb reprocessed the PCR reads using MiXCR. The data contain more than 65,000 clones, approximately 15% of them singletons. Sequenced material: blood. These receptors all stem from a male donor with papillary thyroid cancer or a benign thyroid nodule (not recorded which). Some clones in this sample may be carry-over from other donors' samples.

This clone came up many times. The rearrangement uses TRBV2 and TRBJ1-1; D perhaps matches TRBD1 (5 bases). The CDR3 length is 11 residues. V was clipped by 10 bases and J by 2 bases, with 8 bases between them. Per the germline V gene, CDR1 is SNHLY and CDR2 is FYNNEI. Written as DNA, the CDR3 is TGTGCCACCCGGGACAACACTGAAGCTTTCTTT. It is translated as CATRDNTEAFF.

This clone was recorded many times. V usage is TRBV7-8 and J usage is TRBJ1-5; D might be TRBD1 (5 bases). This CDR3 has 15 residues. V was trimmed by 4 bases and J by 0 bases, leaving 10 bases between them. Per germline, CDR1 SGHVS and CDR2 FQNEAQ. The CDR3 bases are TGTGCCAGCAGCTCCCAAGACAGTAGCAATCAGCCCCAGCATTTT. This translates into CASSSQDSSNQPQHF.

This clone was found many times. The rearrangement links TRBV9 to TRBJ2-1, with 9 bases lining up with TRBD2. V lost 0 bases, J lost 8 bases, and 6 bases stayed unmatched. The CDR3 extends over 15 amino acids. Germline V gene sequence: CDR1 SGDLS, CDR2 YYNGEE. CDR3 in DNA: TGTGCCAGCAGCGTAGGAGGACTAGCGATCGATGAGCAGTTCTTC. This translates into CASSVGGLAIDEQFF.

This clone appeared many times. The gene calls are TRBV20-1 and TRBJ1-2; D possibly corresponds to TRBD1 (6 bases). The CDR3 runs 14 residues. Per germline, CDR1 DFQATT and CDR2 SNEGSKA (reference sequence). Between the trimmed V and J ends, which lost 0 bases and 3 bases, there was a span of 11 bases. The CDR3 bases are TGCAGTGCTAGAGATCCAGGGGTCGACTATGGCTACACCTTC. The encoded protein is CSARDPGVDYGYTF.

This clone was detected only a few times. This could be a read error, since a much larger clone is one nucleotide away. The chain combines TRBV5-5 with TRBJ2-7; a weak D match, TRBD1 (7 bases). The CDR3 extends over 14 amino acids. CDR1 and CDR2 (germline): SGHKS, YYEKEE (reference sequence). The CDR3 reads CAISLARGRNEQYF. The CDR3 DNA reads TGTGCCATCAGCTTGGCCAGGGGGAGGAACGAGCAGTACTTC.

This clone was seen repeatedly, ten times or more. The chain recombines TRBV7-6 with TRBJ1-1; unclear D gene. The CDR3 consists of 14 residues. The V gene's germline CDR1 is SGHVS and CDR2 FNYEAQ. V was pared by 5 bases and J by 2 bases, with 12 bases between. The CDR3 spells CASSASERNTEAFF. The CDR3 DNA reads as TGTGCCAGCAGCGCATCCGAGAGAAACACTGAAGCTTTCTTT. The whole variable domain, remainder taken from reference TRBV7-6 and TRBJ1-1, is GAGVSQSPRYKVTKRGQDVALRCDPISGHVSLYWYRQALGQGPEFLTYFNYEAQQDKSGLPNDRFSAERPEGSISTLTIQRTEQRDSAMYRCASSASERNTEAFFGQGTRLTVV.

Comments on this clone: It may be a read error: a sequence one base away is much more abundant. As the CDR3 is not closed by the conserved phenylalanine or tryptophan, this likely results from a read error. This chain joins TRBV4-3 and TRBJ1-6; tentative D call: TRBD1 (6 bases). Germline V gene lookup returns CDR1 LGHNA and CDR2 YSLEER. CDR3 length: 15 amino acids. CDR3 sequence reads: CASSQDGQNNSLLHL. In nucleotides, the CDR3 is TGCGCCAGCAGCCAAGATGGACAGAATAATTCACTCCTCCACCTT.

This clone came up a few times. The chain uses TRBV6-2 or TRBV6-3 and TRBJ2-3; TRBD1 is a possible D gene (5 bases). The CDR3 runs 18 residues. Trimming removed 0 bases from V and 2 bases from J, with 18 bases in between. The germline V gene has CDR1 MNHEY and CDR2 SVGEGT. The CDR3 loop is CASSYSPHSVQVTDTQYF. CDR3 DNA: TGTGCCAGCAGTTACTCCCCCCATTCGGTACAGGTCACAGATACGCAGTATTTT.

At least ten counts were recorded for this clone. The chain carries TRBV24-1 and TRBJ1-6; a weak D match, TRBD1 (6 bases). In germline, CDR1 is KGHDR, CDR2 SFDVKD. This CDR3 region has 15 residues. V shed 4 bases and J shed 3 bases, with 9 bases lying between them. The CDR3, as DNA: TGTGCCACCAGTGACTCGACAGGCTATAATTCACCCCTCCACTTT. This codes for CATSDSTGYNSPLHF.

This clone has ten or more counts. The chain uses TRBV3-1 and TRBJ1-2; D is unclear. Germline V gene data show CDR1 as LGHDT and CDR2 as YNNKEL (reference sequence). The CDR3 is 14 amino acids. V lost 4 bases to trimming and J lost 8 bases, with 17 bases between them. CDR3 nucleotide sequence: TGTGCCAGCAGCCCGGAAGGAGGATTCTACGGCTACACCTTC. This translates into CASSPEGGFYGYTF.